Listed below are T cell receptor beta chains from one sample, sequenced in a study of cytomegalovirus exposure and HLA in healthy donors. Here immunoSEQ multiplex PCR was the method, and the copy in TCRdb shows in-frame clones only, minus some. The table records under 200,000 clones, around 75% of them present only once. The source material was PBMCs. The receptors shown here come from a woman aged 25 to 39 in good health and CMV-seronegative. CDR3s include the opening cysteine and the closing phenylalanine or tryptophan. D genes are given only for firm matches. Only some rows state a clone size, as once, few, many or a class for expanded clones.

D gene: NA; V gene: TRBV28; J gene: TRBJ1-1; clone size: NA; CDR3 DNA: TGTGCCAGCACGAAGCTAGGTGTTGGGGAAGCTTTCTTT; CDR3 protein: CASTKLGVGEAFF
D gene: TRBD2; V gene: TRBV11-1; J gene: TRBJ2-2; clone size: NA; CDR3 DNA: TGTGCCAGCAGCTTAGGAGATAGACTAGCGAAGAACACCGGGGAGCTGTTTTTT; CDR3 protein: CASSLGDRLAKNTGELFF
D gene: NA; V gene: TRBV9; J gene: TRBJ2-1; clone size: NA; CDR3 DNA: TGTGCCAGCAGCCTCCGACTGGGCTACAATGAGCAGTTCTTC; CDR3 protein: CASSLRLGYNEQFF
D gene: TRBD1; V gene: TRBV7-2; J gene: TRBJ1-4; clone size: NA; CDR3 DNA: TGTGCCAGCAGCTTAGTGGGACAGGATGAAAAACTGTTTTTT; CDR3 protein: CASSLVGQDEKLFF
D gene: NA; V gene: TRBV5-8; J gene: TRBJ1-5; clone size: NA; CDR3 DNA: TGTGCCAGCAGCCGACAGTTATATAGCAATCAGCCCCAGCATTTT; CDR3 protein: CASSRQLYSNQPQHF
D gene: TRBD2; V gene: TRBV7-9; J gene: TRBJ2-3; clone size: NA; CDR3 DNA: TGTGCCAGCAGCTCGGCCCAGACTAGCGGGGGGTCAGATACGCAGTATTTT; CDR3 protein: CASSSAQTSGGSDTQYF
D gene: TRBD1; V gene: TRBV5-1; J gene: TRBJ2-7; clone size: NA; CDR3 DNA: TGCGCCAGCAGTGACAGGGCCGAGACCTACGAGCAGTACTTC; CDR3 protein: CASSDRAETYEQYF
D gene: TRBD1; V gene: TRBV4-3; J gene: TRBJ2-3; clone size: NA; CDR3 DNA: TGCGCCAGCAGCCGATGGACAGGGAGGACAGATACGCAGTATTTT; CDR3 protein: CASSRWTGRTDTQYF
D gene: TRBD1; V gene: TRBV19; J gene: TRBJ2-7; clone size: NA; CDR3 DNA: TGTGCCAGTAGTATGGCGACAGGGGCTCCCTACGAGCAGTACTTC; CDR3 protein: CASSMATGAPYEQYF
D gene: NA; V gene: TRBV7-2; J gene: TRBJ2-7; clone size: NA; CDR3 DNA: TGTGCCAGCAGCTCCCCTACTGATCCCGAGCAGTACTTC; CDR3 protein: CASSSPTDPEQYF
D gene: TRBD1; V gene: TRBV4-3; J gene: TRBJ2-3; clone size: NA; CDR3 DNA: TGCGCCAGCAGCAGAGGGACAGGGTACGGCACAGATACGCAGTATTTT; CDR3 protein: CASSRGTGYGTDTQYF
D gene: NA; V gene: TRBV7-3; J gene: TRBJ2-3; clone size: NA; CDR3 DNA: TGTGCCAGCAGCTTACAGGCTAGCACAGATACGCAGTATTTT; CDR3 protein: CASSLQASTDTQYF
D gene: TRBD1; V gene: TRBV7-2; J gene: TRBJ1-5; clone size: NA; CDR3 DNA: TGTGCCAGCAGCTTTAGACAGGGGGGTTCTCAGCCCCAGCATTTT; CDR3 protein: CASSFRQGGSQPQHF
D gene: TRBD1; V gene: TRBV7-9; J gene: TRBJ1-1; clone size: NA; CDR3 DNA: TGTGCCAGCAGCTTAGCGTCCAACAGGGGGAGCCTTAGGGGGACTGAAGCTTTCTTT; CDR3 protein: CASSLASNRGSLRGTEAFF
D gene: TRBD1; V gene: TRBV7-2; J gene: TRBJ2-7; clone size: NA; CDR3 DNA: TGTGCCAGCAGCTTGGAGACAGGGGGATACTACGAGCAGTACTTC; CDR3 protein: CASSLETGGYYEQYF
D gene: NA; V gene: TRBV5-1; J gene: TRBJ1-4; clone size: once; CDR3 DNA: TGCGCCAGCAGCTTTCGTCAGGGTCCCACTAATGAAAAACTGTTTTTT; CDR3 protein: CASSFRQGPTNEKLFF
D gene: TRBD2; V gene: TRBV2; J gene: TRBJ2-5; clone size: NA; CDR3 DNA: TGTGCCAGCAGGTGGCGGGGGGGAGGAGAGACCCAGTACTTC; CDR3 protein: CASRWRGGGETQYF
D gene: TRBD1; V gene: TRBV5-6; J gene: TRBJ1-2; clone size: NA; CDR3 DNA: TGTGCCAGCAGCTTGGGGACAGGGTTCTATGGCTACACCTTC; CDR3 protein: CASSLGTGFYGYTF
D gene: NA; V gene: TRBV4-3; J gene: TRBJ2-7; clone size: NA; CDR3 DNA: TGCGCCAGCAGCCCGCAGGCGGACACTTCCTACGAGCAGTACTTC; CDR3 protein: CASSPQADTSYEQYF
D gene: NA; V gene: TRBV6-5; J gene: TRBJ1-6; clone size: few; CDR3 DNA: TGTGCCAGCATCCCAGACAGCCGGTCTAATTCACCCCTCCACTTT; CDR3 protein: CASIPDSRSNSPLHF
D gene: TRBD2; V gene: TRBV15; J gene: TRBJ2-7; clone size: NA; CDR3 DNA: TGTGCCACCAGCAGAGAACTAGCGGGGGCCTTGGGCGAGCAGTACTTC; CDR3 protein: CATSRELAGALGEQYF
D gene: NA; V gene: TRBV9; J gene: TRBJ2-7; clone size: NA; CDR3 DNA: TGTGCCAGCAGCGTATCAGGGATTCTCACCTACGAGCAGTACTTC; CDR3 protein: CASSVSGILTYEQYF
D gene: TRBD1; V gene: TRBV30; J gene: TRBJ2-6; clone size: NA; CDR3 DNA: TGTGCGAGAACCGGGACAGGGTTATCTGGGGCCAACGTCCTGACTTTC; CDR3 protein: CARTGTGLSGANVLTF
D gene: TRBD2; V gene: TRBV27; J gene: TRBJ2-7; clone size: NA; CDR3 DNA: TGTGCCACATCCAAGGGAGGGATGTACGAGCAGTACTTC; CDR3 protein: CATSKGGMYEQYF
D gene: NA; V gene: TRBV9; J gene: TRBJ2-1; clone size: NA; CDR3 DNA: TGTGCCAGCAGCGTCGGAACCGGGACTCTATACAATGAGCAGTTCTTC; CDR3 protein: CASSVGTGTLYNEQFF
D gene: NA; V gene: TRBV13; J gene: TRBJ2-7; clone size: NA; CDR3 DNA: TGTGCCAGCAGCCAGGGTGGCGTCTACGAGCAGTACTTC; CDR3 protein: CASSQGGVYEQYF
D gene: TRBD2; V gene: TRBV7-9; J gene: TRBJ2-7; clone size: few; CDR3 DNA: TGTGCCAGCAGCTTAGTGATTAGCGGGAACTACGAGCAGTACTTC; CDR3 protein: CASSLVISGNYEQYF
D gene: NA; V gene: TRBV21-1; J gene: TRBJ1-6; clone size: once; CDR3 DNA: TGTGCCAGCAGCAAAGAGACAGGGAACTCCTATAATTCACCCCTCCACTTT; CDR3 protein: CASSKETGNSYNSPLHF
D gene: NA; V gene: TRBV6-5; J gene: TRBJ1-5; clone size: NA; CDR3 DNA: TGTGCCAGCAGTTACTCGGGCAGGAATAGCAATCAGCCCCAGCATTTT; CDR3 protein: CASSYSGRNSNQPQHF
D gene: NA; V gene: TRBV29-1; J gene: TRBJ2-3; clone size: NA; CDR3 DNA: TGCAGCGTTCGGACAGTTAGTAAACAAGATACGCAGTATTTT; CDR3 protein: CSVRTVSKQDTQYF
D gene: NA; V gene: TRBV7-9; J gene: TRBJ2-7; clone size: NA; CDR3 DNA: TGTGCCAGCAGCCCCCCCGCGGCACCCTACGAGCAGTACTTC; CDR3 protein: CASSPPAAPYEQYF
D gene: TRBD1; V gene: TRBV7-2; J gene: TRBJ2-7; clone size: NA; CDR3 DNA: TGTGCCAGCAGCCGAGGGACAGGGTCAACCTACGAGCAGTACTTC; CDR3 protein: CASSRGTGSTYEQYF
D gene: TRBD1; V gene: TRBV11-2; J gene: TRBJ2-3; clone size: few; CDR3 DNA: TGTGCCAGCAGCAATCAGGGGGCGTTGGGGAGAGGCACAGATACGCAGTATTTT; CDR3 protein: CASSNQGALGRGTDTQYF
D gene: NA; V gene: TRBV4-2; J gene: TRBJ2-3; clone size: NA; CDR3 DNA: TGTGCCAGCAGCCACCGAAAAGGAGGGGATACGCAGTATTTT; CDR3 protein: CASSHRKGGDTQYF
D gene: TRBD1; V gene: TRBV10-1; J gene: TRBJ2-2; clone size: NA; CDR3 DNA: TGCGCCAGCAGTGAAGGGCAGGGGGCAGGCACCGGGGAGCTGTTTTTT; CDR3 protein: CASSEGQGAGTGELFF
D gene: NA; V gene: TRBV15; J gene: TRBJ2-7; clone size: NA; CDR3 DNA: TGTGCCACCAGCAGTCCCTCATCAGGGTACGAGCAGTACTTC; CDR3 protein: CATSSPSSGYEQYF
D gene: NA; V gene: TRBV7-2; J gene: TRBJ1-2; clone size: NA; CDR3 DNA: TGTGCCAGCAGCTTAGGGCAGAACTATGGCTACACCTTC; CDR3 protein: CASSLGQNYGYTF
D gene: TRBD2; V gene: TRBV6-4; J gene: TRBJ2-1; clone size: NA; CDR3 DNA: TGTGCCAGCAGTGATCCGACTAGCGGGGACACAGGGCAGCAGTTCTTC; CDR3 protein: CASSDPTSGDTGQQFF
D gene: NA; V gene: TRBV19; J gene: TRBJ2-1; clone size: NA; CDR3 DNA: TGTGCCAGTAGTTTGGAGCTATCGTACAATGAGCAGTTCTTC; CDR3 protein: CASSLELSYNEQFF
D gene: TRBD1; V gene: TRBV7-2; J gene: TRBJ2-7; clone size: NA; CDR3 DNA: TGTGCCAGCAGCATCCCCGGGACAGGCTCCTACGAGCAGTACTTC; CDR3 protein: CASSIPGTGSYEQYF
D gene: TRBD2; V gene: TRBV9; J gene: TRBJ2-5; clone size: NA; CDR3 DNA: TGTGCCAGCAGCGTAGGTCAAGCGGGGGGGCCAGGAAAGACCCAGTACTTC; CDR3 protein: CASSVGQAGGPGKTQYF
D gene: TRBD2; V gene: TRBV7-9; J gene: TRBJ2-7; clone size: NA; CDR3 DNA: TGTGCCAGCAGTTTTAGCGGGGGGGAGCAGTACTTC; CDR3 protein: CASSFSGGEQYF
D gene: NA; V gene: TRBV7-9; J gene: TRBJ1-3; clone size: NA; CDR3 DNA: TGTGCCACGACTACACTGGCGGGCTCTGGAAACACCATATATTTT; CDR3 protein: CATTTLAGSGNTIYF
D gene: NA; V gene: TRBV18; J gene: TRBJ2-1; clone size: few; CDR3 DNA: TGTGCCAGCTCACCAGATCAACTAGCATTTTCCTACAATGAGCAGTTCTTC; CDR3 protein: CASSPDQLAFSYNEQFF
D gene: NA; V gene: TRBV6-5; J gene: TRBJ1-5; clone size: NA; CDR3 DNA: TGTGCCAGCAGTCTGGGACAAAGCAATCAGCCCCAGCATTTT; CDR3 protein: CASSLGQSNQPQHF
D gene: TRBD1; V gene: TRBV10-2; J gene: TRBJ1-2; clone size: NA; CDR3 DNA: TGCGCCAGCAGTGACCCGGGAGGGGGCAACTATGGCTACACCTTC; CDR3 protein: CASSDPGGGNYGYTF
D gene: TRBD1; V gene: TRBV4-1; J gene: TRBJ2-1; clone size: NA; CDR3 DNA: TGCGCCAGCAGCCTAATACAGGGGGCAATGAAGAATGAGCAGTTCTTC; CDR3 protein: CASSLIQGAMKNEQFF
D gene: TRBD1; V gene: TRBV5-1; J gene: TRBJ1-1; clone size: NA; CDR3 DNA: TGCGCCAGCAGCCCCGGAACAGGGGATACTGAAGCTTTCTTT; CDR3 protein: CASSPGTGDTEAFF
D gene: NA; V gene: TRBV29-1; J gene: TRBJ1-1; clone size: NA; CDR3 DNA: TGCAGCGCCGGACAGATGAACACTGAAGCTTTCTTT; CDR3 protein: CSAGQMNTEAFF
D gene: TRBD1; V gene: TRBV19; J gene: TRBJ1-5; clone size: few; CDR3 DNA: TGTGCCAGTAGTAGGACAGGGGAGAGCAATCAGCCCCAGCATTTT; CDR3 protein: CASSRTGESNQPQHF
D gene: NA; V gene: TRBV7-8; J gene: TRBJ2-1; clone size: few; CDR3 DNA: TGTGCCAGCAGCTTAGGGGGAGAGGACTACAATGAGCAGTTCTTC; CDR3 protein: CASSLGGEDYNEQFF
D gene: TRBD2; V gene: TRBV4-2; J gene: TRBJ2-7; clone size: NA; CDR3 DNA: TGTGCCAGCAGCCAAGATCGCGGGAGTAGGAACGAGCAGTACTTC; CDR3 protein: CASSQDRGSRNEQYF
D gene: NA; V gene: TRBV6-1; J gene: TRBJ1-4; clone size: NA; CDR3 DNA: TGTGCCAGCAGCAGACCCGGGCGGGGTGAAAAACTGTTTTTT; CDR3 protein: CASSRPGRGEKLFF
D gene: NA; V gene: TRBV19; J gene: TRBJ1-1; clone size: few; CDR3 DNA: TGTGCCACCACCCCGGGGGGGGGCACTGAAGCTTTCTTT; CDR3 protein: CATTPGGGTEAFF
D gene: TRBD2; V gene: TRBV7-2; J gene: TRBJ2-5; clone size: NA; CDR3 DNA: TGTGCCAGCAGCTCAGGACTAGCGGGGCCGCGGACCCAGTACTTC; CDR3 protein: CASSSGLAGPRTQYF